Each of the 2 T cell receptor beta chains below was sequenced from the same sample in a study of blood T cells in healthy people across ages. The authors ran a second PCR of about 6 to 11 cycles using a sample-barcoded 5' primer and a J-beta primer mix. Using its own MiXCR run on the 5' RACE reads, TCRdb lists one record per CDR3 protein. The repertoire holds about 730,000 distinct CDR3 sequences, with 35% to 45% as singletons. The specimen sequenced was blood. These receptors were taken from a woman aged 60 to 75 in good health.

The chain employs TRBV28 and TRBJ2-3; 8 positions match TRBD2. J gave up 0 bases and V 4 bases, and 6 bases lay outside the gene matches. Germline-derived CDR1 and CDR2 are MDHEN and SYDVKM. The CDR3 covers 16 residues. For the CDR3, the DNA is TGTGCCAGCAGTTCTAGCGGGTCCTCTAGCACAGATACGCAGTATTTT. It translates to CASSSSGSSSTDTQYF.

This clonotype was observed many times. This may be a read error: a much more frequent sequence differs by one nucleotide. The V call is TRBV28, the J call TRBJ2-1, with a possible D match to TRBD2 (5 bases). The CDR3 covers 16 residues. The V gene lost 2 bases and the J gene lost 0 bases, with 11 bases spanning the gap. CDR1 is MDHEN, CDR2 SYDVKM, per germline. The chain's CDR3 is CASSLEAGSSYNEQFF. Written as DNA, the CDR3 is TGTGCCAGCAGTTTAGAGGCTGGGAGCTCCTACAATGAGCAGTTCTTC. Combining the CDR3 with reference TRBV28 and TRBJ2-1 gives the whole variable domain DVKVTQSSRYLVKRTGEKVFLECVQDMDHENMFWYRQDPGLGLRLIYFSYDVKMKEKGDIPEGYSVSREKKERFSLILESASTNQTSMYLCASSLEAGSSYNEQFFGPGTRLTVL.